The 25 T cell receptor beta chains listed next were all sequenced from one sample in a study of blood T cell repertoires in COVID-19 (dated by TCRdb to 2019 to 2021). Libraries were constructed by the immunoSEQ multiplex PCR assay. TCRdb holds this immuneACCESS table with in-frame rearrangements only. Some clones are missing; in checked studies, unresolved V genes explain under half, and the rest has no known cause. The sample table contains about 200,000 clones; only one count was recorded for about 84% of them. In total, the top ten clones hold about 20% of the sample. Material: peripheral blood. The receptors derive from a person aged 65 to 85 with COVID-19, enrolled during active disease.

As for this clone: One end of the junction is discordant with germline, which a read error may explain. The chain uses TRBV15 and TRBJ1-3, with 8 positions matching TRBD1. The germline gives CDR1 LNHNV, CDR2 YYDKDF (reference sequence). CDR3 length equals 16 residues. The CDR3 spells CATSRGPQGAGNTIYF. The CDR3 coding sequence is TGTGCCACCAGCAGAGGACCTCAGGGGGCTGGAAACACTATATATTTT.

This clone has only one observation. The chain recombines TRBV3-1 (or the pseudogene TRBV3-2) with TRBJ1-6, with 7 bases identical to TRBD1. The junction had 6 bases not matched to a gene; V was cut back by 4 bases and J by 9 bases. Per the germline V gene, CDR1 is LGHDT and CDR2 is YNNKEL (reference sequence). There are 14 residues in the CDR3. CDR3 in DNA: TGTGCCAGCAGCCTCGGACAGGCCGGTTCACCCCTCCACTTT. It encodes CASSLGQAGSPLHF.

The CDR3 is CASSHLARSTSGRVNEQFF. Written as DNA, the CDR3 is TGTGCCAGCAGCCACCTTGCTCGATCGACTAGCGGGAGGGTCAATGAGCAGTTCTTC. This chain joins TRBV3-1 (or the pseudogene TRBV3-2) and TRBJ2-1, with 14 bases lining up with TRBD2. V lost 3 bases and J lost 6; bases outside the gene matches: 13. The length of the CDR3 is 19 residues. CDR1 LGHDT and CDR2 YNNKEL come from the germline V gene (reference sequence).

For the CDR3, the DNA is TGCGCCAGCAGCCAAGATTTGAGAAATCAGCCCCAGCATTTT. This encodes CASSQDLRNQPQHF. The V call is TRBV4-3, the J call TRBJ1-5; no clear D gene. CDR3 length: 14 amino acids. Between the trimmed V and J ends, which lost 0 bases and 4 bases, there was a span of 7 bases. CDR1 LGHNA and CDR2 YSLEER come from the germline V gene.

The chain combines TRBV7-8 with TRBJ2-7; TRBD2 matches at 12 bases. The CDR3 extends over 16 amino acids. V shed 5 bases and J 0 bases; nucleotides not matched to a gene: 5. Germline V CDR1 and CDR2: SGHVS, FQNEAQ. Here the CDR3 DNA reads TGTGCCAGCAGCCCGAGACTAGCGGGGGACTCCTACGAGCAGTACTTC. Amino acid sequence: CASSPRLAGDSYEQYF.

The genes are TRBV11-2 and TRBJ2-1, with TRBD2 matching 12 bases. Germline trimming cut 5 bases from V and 5 bases from J; bases unmatched to any gene: 7. The CDR3 spans 16 residues. Germline loops: CDR1 SGHAT, CDR2 FQNNGV. The CDR3 is CASSPGLAGPNNEQFF. The CDR3 region has the DNA TGTGCCAGCAGCCCAGGACTAGCGGGACCCAACAATGAGCAGTTCTTC.

The chain combines TRBV27 with TRBJ1-6; D gene unclear. CDR3 size: 14 residues. From germline, CDR1 is MNHEY and CDR2 SMNVEV (reference sequence). Trimming pared 4 bases from V and 7 bases from J, leaving 11 bases between. The CDR3 protein is CASSSRPRNSPLHF. CDR3 DNA sequence: TGTGCCAGCAGTTCCAGGCCTCGAAATTCACCCCTCCACTTT.

V gene TRBV5-6 combines with J gene TRBJ2-3, with D maybe TRBD1 (6 bases). From germline, CDR1 is SGHDT and CDR2 YYEEEE. This CDR3 is built from 15 residues. The V end lost 2 bases, the J end lost 4 bases, and 14 bases lay between the germline ends. The DNA of the CDR3 is TGTGCCAGCAGCTTAGCGCAGGGGCGCGCAGATACGCAGTATTTT. Its protein product is CASSLAQGRADTQYF.

The J gene is TRBJ2-7, the V gene TRBV6-6; D is unresolved. The germline V gene has CDR1 MNHNY and CDR2 SVGAGI (reference sequence). The CDR3 totals 11 residues. The V end lost 7 bases, the J end lost 6 bases, and 10 bases lay between the germline ends. The DNA for the CDR3 is TGTGCCAGCACAGGTTTGTTCGAGCAGTACTTC. Encoded protein: CASTGLFEQYF.

The chain uses TRBV18 and TRBJ2-3, with 8 bases aligning to TRBD2. CDR3 length equals 14 residues. CDR1 and CDR2 from the germline V gene are KGHSH and LQKENI. V was pared by 6 bases and J by 0 bases, with 2 bases of the junction left unmatched. CDR3 sequence: CASSSGASTDTQYF. Here the CDR3 DNA reads TGTGCCAGCTCTAGCGGGGCAAGCACAGATACGCAGTATTTT. Complete variable domain (other parts from reference TRBV18 and TRBJ2-3): NAGVMQNPRHLVRRRGQEARLRCSPMKGHSHVYWYRQLPEEGLKFMVYLQKENIIDESGMPKERFSAEFPKEGPSILRIQQVVRGDSAAYFCASSSGASTDTQYFGPGTRLTVL.

V and J are TRBV11-3 and TRBJ2-1; 7 bases line up with TRBD2. Germline trimming cut 1 base from V and 8 bases from J; bases unmatched to any gene: 11. Germline V lookup: CDR1 SGHNT, CDR2 YENEEA. The CDR3 runs 16 residues. The CDR3: CASSLGGSGRRHEQFF. The DNA of the CDR3 is TGTGCCAGCAGCTTAGGAGGTAGCGGGCGCAGACATGAGCAGTTCTTC.

DNA for the CDR3: TGTGCCACCGGGACACCGGGGGGCCAGCCCCAGCATTTT. Translating it yields CATGTPGGQPQHF. V and J are TRBV19 and TRBJ1-5; TRBD1 might be the D (6 bases). The germline CDR1 and CDR2 sequences are LNHDA and SQIVND (reference sequence). This CDR3 has 13 residues. V lost 10 bases and J lost 7, with 17 bases in between. Looking up the rest from reference TRBV19 and TRBJ1-5 gives the full variable domain: DGGITQSPKYLFRKEGQNVTLSCEQNLNHDAMYWYRQDPGQGLRLIYYSQIVNDFQKGDIAEGYSVSREKKESFPLTVTSAQKNPTAFYLCATGTPGGQPQHFGDGTRLSIL.

This clone was seen a handful of times. CDR3 region: CASSSEWGLATYEQYF. The CDR3 region has the DNA TGTGCCAGCAGCTCGGAGTGGGGACTAGCTACCTACGAGCAGTACTTC. The chain uses TRBV2 and TRBJ2-7; TRBD2 aligns across 9 bases. Per the germline V gene, CDR1 is SNHLY and CDR2 is FYNNEI. The V segment lost 6 bases and the J segment 2 bases; nucleotides outside the gene matches: 11. This CDR3 has 16 residues. The entire variable domain, with the rest obtained from reference TRBV2 and TRBJ2-7, is as follows: EPEVTQTPSHQVTQMGQEVILRCVPISNHLYFYWYRQILGQKVEFLVSFYNNEISEKSEIFDDQFSVERPDGSNFTLKIRSTKLEDSAMYFCASSSEWGLATYEQYFGPGTRLTVT.

The CDR3 loop is CASSPRRLAEGEQFF. DNA for the CDR3: TGTGCCAGCAGTCCCCGGCGACTAGCCGAGGGTGAGCAGTTCTTC. The J gene is TRBJ2-1, the V gene TRBV27; TRBD2 agrees at 7 bases. With V trimmed by 5 bases and J by 9 bases, 13 bases remained unmatched. This CDR3 contains 15 residues. Germline CDR1 MNHEY, CDR2 SMNVEV (reference sequence).

The sample holds a few counts of this clone. J is TRBJ2-7 and V is TRBV6-2 or TRBV6-3, with D possibly TRBD2 on 5 matching bases. The V gene's germline CDR1 is MNHEY and CDR2 SVGEGT. Trimming left V 0 bases short and J 1 base short, with 13 bases between. This CDR3 region has 16 residues. CDR3 DNA sequence: TGTGCCAGCAGTTACTCTGGTCTAGCAGCTTCCTACGAGCAGTACTTC. Protein product: CASSYSGLAASYEQYF.

The chain links TRBV18 to TRBJ2-5; 8 bases match TRBD2. Looked up from germline, CDR1 is KGHSH and CDR2 is LQKENI. The CDR3 runs to 14 residues. V lost 2 bases and J lost 4; bases outside the gene matches: 3. The CDR3, as DNA: TGTGCCAGCTCACCAACTAGCGGCTCAGAGACCCAGTACTTC. It yields the protein CASSPTSGSETQYF.

The chain carries TRBV19 and TRBJ1-2; D might be TRBD1 (6 bases). Germline V gene data show CDR1 as LNHDA and CDR2 as SQIVND (reference sequence). The CDR3 is 13 residues long. Trimming removed 6 bases from V and 3 bases from J, with 11 bases in between. CDR3 loop: CASRWAGDYGYTF. As DNA, the CDR3 is TGTGCCAGTAGATGGGCAGGGGACTATGGCTACACCTTC.

The chain employs TRBV2 and TRBJ2-7, with a possible D match to TRBD1 (6 bases). CDR1 and CDR2 from the germline V gene are SNHLY and FYNNEI. This CDR3 is built from 16 residues. V lost 7 bases and J lost 2, with 21 bases in between. CDR3 sequence: CASNRDKNFGTYEQYF. DNA for the CDR3: TGTGCCAGCAACCGGGACAAAAATTTTGGAACCTACGAGCAGTACTTC.

The chain recombines TRBV12-3 or TRBV12-4 with TRBJ1-2; no firm D call. Trimming pared 3 bases from V and 5 bases from J, leaving 4 bases between. This CDR3 is 11 amino acids long. Here the CDR3 DNA reads TGTGCCAGCAGTTTCGGGTATGGCTACACCTTC. The encoded protein is CASSFGYGYTF.

The chain combines TRBV28 with TRBJ2-5, with TRBD2 matching over 11 bases. The CDR3 loop spans 15 amino acids. Losses at the gene ends were 7 bases for V and 2 bases for J; bases not matched to a gene: 6. The germline CDR1 and CDR2 sequences are MDHEN and SYDVKM. This CDR3 reads CASTIAGGKQETQYF. In nucleotides, the CDR3 is TGTGCCAGCACTATAGCGGGGGGGAAACAAGAGACCCAGTACTTC.

A word on this clone: At the DNA level, this CDR3 is encoded by other sequences in the same sample as well. The V and J genes are TRBV9 and TRBJ1-1; D unclear. The CDR3 is made up of 13 amino acids. CDR1 is SGDLS and CDR2 is YYNGEE in the germline V gene. The V and J ends lost 0 bases and 1 base respectively, with 4 bases between them. CDR3 sequence: CASSVVSNTEAFF. The CDR3, as DNA: TGTGCCAGCAGCGTAGTATCGAACACTGAAGCTTTCTTT.

This clone occurred once. The gene calls are TRBV5-1 and TRBJ2-2; 8 nucleotides agree with TRBD2. This CDR3 is built from 15 residues. Germline-derived CDR1 and CDR2 are SGHRS and YFSETQ. Trimming took 5 bases from V and 4 from J; bases not matched to a gene: 7. DNA of the CDR3: TGCGCCAGCAGGCCCCTAGCGGGTTCCACCGGGGAGCTGTTTTTT. Translated, it gives CASRPLAGSTGELFF.

V usage is TRBV28 and J usage is TRBJ2-5; D is unresolved. The CDR3 has 16 residues. The germline CDR1 and CDR2 sequences are MDHEN and SYDVKM. V lost 2 bases, J lost 1 base, and 14 bases lay in between. The CDR3 protein is CASSLNRFRFQETQYF. The CDR3 region has the DNA TGTGCCAGCAGTTTAAATAGATTTAGATTCCAAGAGACCCAGTACTTC.

The chain uses TRBV7-2 and TRBJ2-3; 13 bases align to TRBD2. This CDR3 spans 15 amino acids. Germline V gene lookup returns CDR1 SGHTA and CDR2 FQGNSA. The junction had 9 bases not matched to a gene; V was cut back by 5 bases and J by 10 bases. The CDR3 region has the DNA TGTGCCAGCAGCGCAGAGGGACTAGCGGGATTAGCGCAGTATTTT. It specifies CASSAEGLAGLAQYF.

The chain combines TRBV6-5 with TRBJ1-1; D gene uncertain. V lost 6 bases and J lost 1, with 12 bases in between. CDR1 is MNHEY, CDR2 SVGAGI, per germline. CDR3 length: 14 residues. CDR3: CASSARLGNTEAFF. The CDR3, as DNA: TGTGCCAGCAGCGCGAGGTTGGGGAACACTGAAGCTTTCTTT.